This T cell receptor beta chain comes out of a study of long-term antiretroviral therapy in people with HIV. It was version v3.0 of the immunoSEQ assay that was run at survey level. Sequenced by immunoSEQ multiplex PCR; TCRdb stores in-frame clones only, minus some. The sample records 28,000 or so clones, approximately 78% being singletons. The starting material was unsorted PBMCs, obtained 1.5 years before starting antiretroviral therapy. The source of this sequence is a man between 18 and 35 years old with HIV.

DNA of the CDR3: TGTGCCAGCAGTGACATTACCAATCAGCCCCAGCATTTT. It specifies CASSDITNQPQHF. The chain links TRBV2 to TRBJ1-5; D unclear. This CDR3 has 13 residues. V lost 3 bases and J lost 3, with 6 bases in between. CDR1 SNHLY and CDR2 FYNNEI come from the germline V gene.